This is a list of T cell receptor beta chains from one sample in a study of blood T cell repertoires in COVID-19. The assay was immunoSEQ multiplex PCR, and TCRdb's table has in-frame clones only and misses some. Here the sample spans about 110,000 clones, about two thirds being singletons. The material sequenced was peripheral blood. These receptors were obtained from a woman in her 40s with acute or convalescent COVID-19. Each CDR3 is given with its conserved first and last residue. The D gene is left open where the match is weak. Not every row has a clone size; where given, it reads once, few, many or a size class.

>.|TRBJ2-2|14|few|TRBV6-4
TGTGCCAGCAGGGGGGACACCGACACCGGGGAGCTGTTTTTT
CASRGDTDTGELFF
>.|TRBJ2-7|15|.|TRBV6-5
TGTGCCAGCAGCCCGACAGGCACTAATACCTACGAGCAGTACTTC
CASSPTGTNTYEQYF
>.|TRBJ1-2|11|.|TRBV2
TGTGCCAGCAGTGAATTGCCGGGTAACATCTTC
CASSELPGNIF
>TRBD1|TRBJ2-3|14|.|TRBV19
TGTGCCAGTAATAGGGGACAGAGCACAGATACGCAGTATTTT
CASNRGQSTDTQYF
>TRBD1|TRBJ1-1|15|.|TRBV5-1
TGCGCCAGCAGGCCCGGGACAGGGGGCCAAACTGAAGCTTTCTTT
CASRPGTGGQTEAFF
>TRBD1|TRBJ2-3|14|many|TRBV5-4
TGTGCCAGCAGCCGACAGGGCGGCACAGATACGCAGTATTTT
CASSRQGGTDTQYF
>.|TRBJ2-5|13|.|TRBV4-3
TGCGCCAGCAGCCGACAGGAGCAAGAGACCCAGTACTTC
CASSRQEQETQYF
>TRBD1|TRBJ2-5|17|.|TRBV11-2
TGTGCCAGCAGCCCCCTCCCCGGACAGGGAGGTCAAGAGACCCAGTACTTC
CASSPLPGQGGQETQYF
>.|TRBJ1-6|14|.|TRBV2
TGTGCCAGCAGTGAAGTAGGGGATCTTTCACCCCTCCACTTT
CASSEVGDLSPLHF
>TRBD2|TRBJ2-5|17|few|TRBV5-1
TGCGCCAGCAGCCGAGGGACTAGCGGGGTCGGAGGGGAGACCCAGTACTTC
CASSRGTSGVGGETQYF
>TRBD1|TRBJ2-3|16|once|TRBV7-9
TGTGCCAGCAGCTTAACCTACGGACAGGAAGGGGATACGCAGTATTTT
CASSLTYGQEGDTQYF
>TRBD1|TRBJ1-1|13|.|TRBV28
TGTGCCAGCAGTGTCCCCGGGACAGGTGAAGCTTTCTTT
CASSVPGTGEAFF
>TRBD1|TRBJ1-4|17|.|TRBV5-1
TGCGCCAGCAGCTTGTACGGGACAGGGGCGGGGAATGAAAAACTGTTTTTT
CASSLYGTGAGNEKLFF
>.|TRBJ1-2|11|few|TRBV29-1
TGCAGCGCCTCGGTGAACTATGGCTACACCTTC
CSASVNYGYTF
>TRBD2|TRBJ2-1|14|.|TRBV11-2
TGTGCCAGCAGCCTAGCGGGAACCTACAATGAGCAGTTCTTC
CASSLAGTYNEQFF
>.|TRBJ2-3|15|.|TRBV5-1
TGCGCCAGCAGCTTGGAGGACTTTAGCACAGATACGCAGTATTTT
CASSLEDFSTDTQYF
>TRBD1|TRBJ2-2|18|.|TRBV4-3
TGCGCCAGCAGCCAAGGTCGGGGACAGGGACTAAGGACCGGGGAGCTGTTTTTT
CASSQGRGQGLRTGELFF
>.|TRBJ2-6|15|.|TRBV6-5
TGTGCCAGCAGTCCCCCGAGCTCTGGGGCCAACGTCCTGACTTTC
CASSPPSSGANVLTF
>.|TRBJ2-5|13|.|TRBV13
TGTGCCAGCAGCCCCTCCCCCCAAGAGACCCAGTACTTC
CASSPSPQETQYF
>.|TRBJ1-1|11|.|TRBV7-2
TGTGCCAGCAGCTCAGGGATTCGAGCTTTCTTT
CASSSGIRAFF
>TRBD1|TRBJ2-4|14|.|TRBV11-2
TGTGCCAGCAGCGGGACAGCTACTGGAAACATTCAGTACTTC
CASSGTATGNIQYF
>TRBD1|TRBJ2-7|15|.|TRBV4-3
TGCGCCAGCAGCCAAGAGGGACAGGGGCTCTACGAGCAGTACTTC
CASSQEGQGLYEQYF
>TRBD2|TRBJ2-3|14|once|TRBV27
TGTGCCAGCACGACTAGCGGGGTCACAGATACGCAGTATTTT
CASTTSGVTDTQYF
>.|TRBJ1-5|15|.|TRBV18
TGTGCCAGCTCACCATTCGGGAGGGACAATCAGCCCCAGCATTTT
CASSPFGRDNQPQHF
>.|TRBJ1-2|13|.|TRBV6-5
TGTGCCAGCAGTTACTCAGGGGCGGATGGCTACACCTTC
CASSYSGADGYTF
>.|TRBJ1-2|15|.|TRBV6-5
TGTGCCAGCAGTTTGGAGGGGCGTTTGTCTACTGGCTACACCTTC
CASSLEGRLSTGYTF
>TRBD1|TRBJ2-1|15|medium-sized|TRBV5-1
TGCGCCAGCAGCTTGGGACAGGGGAGGAGGAATGAGCAGTTCTTC
CASSLGQGRRNEQFF
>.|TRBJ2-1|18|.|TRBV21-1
TGTGCCAGCAGCAAATATTCCCGGGGGACTGACCCCTACAATGAGCAGTTCTTC
CASSKYSRGTDPYNEQFF
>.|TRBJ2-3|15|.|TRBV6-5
TGTGCCAGCAGTCACGGGGTCTCCGGAGGCGATACGCAGTATTTT
CASSHGVSGGDTQYF
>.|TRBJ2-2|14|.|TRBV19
TGTGCCAGTAGTATAGGTGGCTCTCCAGGGGAGCTGTTTTTT
CASSIGGSPGELFF
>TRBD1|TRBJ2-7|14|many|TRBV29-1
TGCAGCGTTCTCCTCGGGACAGGGAAGTACGAGCAGTACTTC
CSVLLGTGKYEQYF
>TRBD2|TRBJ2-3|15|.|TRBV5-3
TGTGCCAGAAGGCCAGCGGGGGGCTCCACAGATACGCAGTATTTT
CARRPAGGSTDTQYF
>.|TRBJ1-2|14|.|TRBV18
TGTGCCAGCTCACCAGGTAGCGGCCAGAGGGCAACCACCTTC
CASSPGSGQRATTF
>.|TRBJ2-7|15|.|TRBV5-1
TGCGCCAGCAGCCATGGTCGTCAGGGCGCCTACGAGCAGTACTTC
CASSHGRQGAYEQYF
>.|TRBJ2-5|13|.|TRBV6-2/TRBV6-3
TGTGCCAGCAGTCAAGGGAGGTGGGAGACCCAGTACTTC
CASSQGRWETQYF
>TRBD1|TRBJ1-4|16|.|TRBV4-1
TGCGCCAGCAGGCCCGCCGGGACAGGCGCTTACCAGAAACTGTTTTTT
CASRPAGTGAYQKLFF
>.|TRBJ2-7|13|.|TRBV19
TGTGCCAGTAATCCCGAGGGCAGGGGCGAGCAGTACTTC
CASNPEGRGEQYF
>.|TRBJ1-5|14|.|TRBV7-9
TGTGCCAGCAGCCTAGGGAGCAGGGGCCAGCCCCAGCATTTT
CASSLGSRGQPQHF
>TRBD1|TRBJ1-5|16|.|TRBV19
TGTGCCAGTAGTATCCCGGGACAGGGAGGTGACCAGCCCCAGCATTTT
CASSIPGQGGDQPQHF
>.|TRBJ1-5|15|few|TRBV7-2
TGTGCCAGCAGTCGACAAATTTCTGGCAATCAGCCCCAGCATTTT
CASSRQISGNQPQHF
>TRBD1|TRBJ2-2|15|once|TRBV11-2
TGTGCCAGCAGCCAACGGACAGGAGGAATGGGGGAGCTGTTTTTT
CASSQRTGGMGELFF
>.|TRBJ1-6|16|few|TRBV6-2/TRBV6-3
TGTGCCAGCAGTTCCGCCCTAGTGTTTTATAATTCACCCCTCCACTTT
CASSSALVFYNSPLHF
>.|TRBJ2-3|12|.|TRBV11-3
TGTGCCAGCAGCTTCCAGGGGGATACGCAGTATTTT
CASSFQGDTQYF
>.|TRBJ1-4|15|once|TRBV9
TGTGCCAGCAGCGTAGCGGGATCTACCAGTGAAAAACTGTTTTTT
CASSVAGSTSEKLFF
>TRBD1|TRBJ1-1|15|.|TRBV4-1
TGCGCCAGCAGCCAGGGTCAGGGGGCTTGGACTGAAGCTTTCTTT
CASSQGQGAWTEAFF
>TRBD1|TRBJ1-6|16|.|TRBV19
TGTGCCAGTACCATGACAGGGATCACCTATAATTCACCCCTCCACTTT
CASTMTGITYNSPLHF
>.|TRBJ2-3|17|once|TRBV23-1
TGCGCCAGCAGTCAAGGGGCCAGGGGCCCCCGAGTAGATACGCAGTATTTT
CASSQGARGPRVDTQYF
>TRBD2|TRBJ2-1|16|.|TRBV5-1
TGCGCCAGCAGCTCCCGACTAGCGGGGGGGCCGACTGAGCAGTTCTTC
CASSSRLAGGPTEQFF
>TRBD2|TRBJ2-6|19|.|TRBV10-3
TGTGCCATCAGTGAGTCCGGATCTAGCGGTGACTCTGGGGCCAACGTCCTGACTTTC
CAISESGSSGDSGANVLTF
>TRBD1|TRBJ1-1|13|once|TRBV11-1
TGTGCCAGCAGCTTGGACAGGTTCATTGAAGCTTTCTTT
CASSLDRFIEAFF
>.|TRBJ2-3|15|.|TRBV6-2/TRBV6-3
TGTGCCAGCAGTTACCCCCTAGGGGGCACAGATACGCAGTATTTT
CASSYPLGGTDTQYF
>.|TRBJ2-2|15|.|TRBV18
TGTGCCAGCTCAGGGGGACACTCGAACACCGGGGAGCTGTTTTTT
CASSGGHSNTGELFF
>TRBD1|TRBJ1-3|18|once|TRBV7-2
TGTGCCAGCAGCCAAGCCAGGGGACAGGGCTCCTCTGGAAACACCATATATTTT
CASSQARGQGSSGNTIYF
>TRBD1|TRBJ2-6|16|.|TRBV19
TGTGCCACGGACGACAGGGGGCAATCTGGGGCCAACGTCCTGACTTTC
CATDDRGQSGANVLTF
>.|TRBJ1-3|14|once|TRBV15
TGTGCCACCAGCAAAACCGGGGCTGGAAACACCATATATTTT
CATSKTGAGNTIYF